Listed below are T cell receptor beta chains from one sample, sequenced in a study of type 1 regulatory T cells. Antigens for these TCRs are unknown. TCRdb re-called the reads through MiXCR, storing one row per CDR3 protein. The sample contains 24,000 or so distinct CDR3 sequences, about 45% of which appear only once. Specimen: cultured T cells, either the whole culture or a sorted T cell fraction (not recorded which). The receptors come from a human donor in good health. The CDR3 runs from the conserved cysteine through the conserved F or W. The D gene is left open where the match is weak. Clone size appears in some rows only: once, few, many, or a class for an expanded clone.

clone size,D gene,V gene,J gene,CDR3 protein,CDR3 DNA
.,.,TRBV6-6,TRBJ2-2,CASTGRGFPGELFF,TGTGCCAGCACAGGCAGGGGATTTCCCGGGGAGCTGTTTTTT
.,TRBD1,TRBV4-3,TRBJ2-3,CASSQNRGLGPDTQYF,TGCGCCAGCAGCCAGAACAGGGGGCTAGGGCCAGATACGCAGTATTTT
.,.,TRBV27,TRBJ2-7,CASRPPGAYEQYF,TGTGCCAGCAGACCACCCGGTGCCTACGAGCAGTACTTC
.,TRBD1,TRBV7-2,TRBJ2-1,CASSDDRGLRQFF,TGTGCCAGCAGCGATGACAGGGGGTTGCGGCAGTTCTTC
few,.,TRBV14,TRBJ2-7,CASSGWGVKNEQYF,TGTGCCAGCAGCGGTTGGGGGGTGAAGAACGAGCAGTACTTC
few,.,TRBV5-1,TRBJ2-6,CASCPTRSAGANVLTF,TGCGCCAGCTGCCCGACACGCTCGGCTGGGGCCAACGTCCTGACTTTC
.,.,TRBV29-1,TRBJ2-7,CSVVYTQGPYEQYF,TGCAGCGTTGTTTACACCCAGGGCCCCTACGAGCAGTACTTC
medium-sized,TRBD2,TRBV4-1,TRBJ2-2,CASSQSLAGVRTGELFF,TGCGCCAGCAGCCAAAGCCTAGCGGGGGTTCGTACCGGGGAGCTGTTTTTT
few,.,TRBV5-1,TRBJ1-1,CASSPGRTLNTEAFF,TGCGCCAGCAGCCCCGGAAGGACGTTGAACACTGAAGCTTTCTTT
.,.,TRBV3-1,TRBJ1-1,CASGKQGRGRGTEAFF,TGTGCCAGCGGCAAACAGGGACGGGGCCGGGGCACTGAAGCTTTCTTT
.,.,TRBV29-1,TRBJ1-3,CSVLTGPRNTIYF,TGCAGCGTTCTGACCGGGCCCCGAAACACCATATATTTT
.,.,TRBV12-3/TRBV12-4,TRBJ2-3,CASSSGRSTDTQYF,TGTGCCAGCAGCTCAGGACGGAGCACAGATACGCAGTATTTT
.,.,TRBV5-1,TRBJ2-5,CASSFGPRAGQETQYF,TGCGCCAGCAGCTTCGGCCCTAGGGCGGGTCAAGAGACCCAGTACTTC
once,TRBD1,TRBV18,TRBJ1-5,CASSPGQGFKQPQHF,TGTGCCAGCTCACCGGGACAGGGGTTTAAACAGCCCCAGCATTTT
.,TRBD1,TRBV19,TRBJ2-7,CASSFRDRGYEQYF,TGTGCCAGTAGTTTCCGGGACAGGGGTTACGAGCAGTACTTC
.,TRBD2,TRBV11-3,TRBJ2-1,CASSFQAGLSNEQFF,TGTGCCAGCAGCTTCCAAGCGGGGTTGAGTAATGAGCAGTTCTTC
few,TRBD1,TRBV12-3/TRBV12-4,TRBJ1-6,CASCDRVNSPLHF,TGTGCCAGCTGTGACAGGGTAAATTCACCCCTCCACTTT
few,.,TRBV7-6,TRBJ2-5,CASSSTSYRRETQYF,TGTGCCAGCAGCTCAACGTCCTACCGCAGGGAGACCCAGTACTTC
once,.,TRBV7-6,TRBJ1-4,CASSLRDGGRGYSTNEKLFF,TGTGCCAGCAGCTTAAGGGACGGGGGCAGGGGCTACTCAACTAATGAAAAACTGTTTTTT
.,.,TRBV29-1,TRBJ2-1,CSVMRGSYNEQFF,TGCAGCGTTATGAGGGGGAGTTACAATGAGCAGTTCTTC
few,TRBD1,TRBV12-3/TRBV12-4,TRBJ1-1,CASSLFADRGLSTEAFF,TGTGCCAGCAGTTTATTTGCCGACAGGGGGCTCTCCACTGAAGCTTTCTTT
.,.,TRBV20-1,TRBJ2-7,CSARAAGVYEQYF,TGCAGTGCTAGAGCAGCAGGGGTCTACGAGCAGTACTTC